These 14 T cell receptor beta chains were sequenced from one sample in a study of cytomegalovirus exposure and HLA in healthy donors. The primer mix had 60 Vbeta and 13 Jbeta primers. Repertoires were generated with immunoSEQ multiplex PCR, while TCRdb's copy carries only in-frame clones and drops some. This table has tens of thousands of clones, roughly four fifths appearing once. Sequencing input: PBMCs. These receptor sequences come from a woman aged 25-40 years in good health and CMV-seropositive.

The chain links TRBV5-1 to TRBJ2-1; 11 bases are a match to TRBD2. V dropped 2 bases and J dropped 7; count of bases not matched to a gene: 11. Germline V gives CDR1 SGHRS, CDR2 YFSETQ. This CDR3 spans 17 amino acids. CDR3 region: CASSFSGGTSGVNEQFF. The CDR3 DNA follows: TGCGCCAGCAGCTTTTCGGGAGGGACTAGCGGAGTAAATGAGCAGTTCTTC. Filled out from reference TRBV5-1 and TRBJ2-1, the complete variable domain reads KAGVTQTPRYLIKTRGQQVTLSCSPISGHRSVSWYQQTPGQGLQFLFEYFSETQRNKGNFPGRFSGRQFSNSRSEMNVSTLELGDSALYLCASSFSGGTSGVNEQFFGPGTRLTVL.

The chain uses TRBV7-8 and TRBJ1-3; no clear D. CDR3 length equals 16 residues. Between the trimmed V and J ends, which lost 7 bases and 1 base, there was a span of 17 bases. CDR1 is SGHVS and CDR2 is FQNEAQ in the germline V gene. The CDR3, as DNA: TGTGCCAGCACTGTGGGCCCCGGCGGGTCTGGAAACACCATATATTTT. Protein product: CASTVGPGGSGNTIYF.

The rearrangement uses TRBV2 and TRBJ2-7; D may be TRBD2 (7 bases). CDR3 size: 13 residues. Trimming took off 11 bases at V and 2 bases at J, with 16 bases between the two ends. Germline V gene data show CDR1 as SNHLY and CDR2 as FYNNEI. CDR3 sequence: CAGGAGTPYEQYF. DNA of the CDR3: TGTGCCGGGGGGGCCGGGACTCCCTACGAGCAGTACTTC.

The chain recombines TRBV12-5 with TRBJ1-6; 7 bases map to TRBD1. The CDR3 loop spans 15 amino acids. The V and J ends lost 7 bases and 10 bases, in that order; junction bases with no gene match: 13. Germline V gene lookup returns CDR1 LGHNT and CDR2 FRNRAP. The CDR3 loop is CASDLSGTDRSPLHF. CDR3 DNA sequence: TGTGCTAGTGATCTATCCGGGACAGATAGATCACCCCTCCACTTT.

CDR3 in DNA: TGTGCCAGCGTGAGGACAGCCAGCGGGAACACTGAAGCTTTCTTT. It translates to CASVRTASGNTEAFF. V gene TRBV27 combines with J gene TRBJ1-1; D perhaps matches TRBD1 (6 bases). The length of the CDR3 is 15 residues. Germline loops: CDR1 MNHEY, CDR2 SMNVEV (reference sequence). V was clipped by 8 bases and J by 1 base, with 17 bases between them.

This clone was observed a handful of times. The chain employs TRBV28 and TRBJ2-7; tentative D call: TRBD2 (6 bases). The CDR3 sequence is 17 residues long. Looked up from germline, CDR1 is MDHEN and CDR2 is SYDVKM. V dropped 6 bases and J dropped 3 bases, with 24 bases sitting between them. Here the CDR3 DNA reads TGTGCCAGCAGCGCGTGGGGCGAAGCGGGTCAACACTACGAGCAGTACTTC. Its protein is CASSAWGEAGQHYEQYF.

This chain connects TRBV19 to TRBJ1-2; D gene ambiguous. V lost 3 bases to trimming and J lost 3 bases, with 14 bases between them. CDR1 LNHDA and CDR2 SQIVND come from the germline V gene (reference sequence). This CDR3 contains 15 residues. CDR3 sequence: CASSISTASHYGYTF. The DNA of the CDR3 is TGTGCCAGTAGTATTTCGACGGCTAGTCACTATGGCTACACCTTC. Supplemented by reference TRBV19 and TRBJ1-2, the full variable domain reads DGGITQSPKYLFRKEGQNVTLSCEQNLNHDAMYWYRQDPGQGLRLIYYSQIVNDFQKGDIAEGYSVSREKKESFPLTVTSAQKNPTAFYLCASSISTASHYGYTFGSGTRLTVV.

The CDR3 sequence: CASNSGSSSYEQYF. CDR3 sequence (DNA): TGTGCCAGCAATAGTGGGAGTAGCTCCTACGAGCAGTACTTC. The chain is built from TRBV9 and TRBJ2-7; D possibly corresponds to TRBD2 (5 bases). This CDR3 contains 14 residues. Germline CDR1 and CDR2: SGDLS and YYNGEE. Deletions cut 6 bases from V and 0 bases from J, with 13 bases between.

This clone appeared a few times. The genes are TRBV5-1 and TRBJ2-5; 7 positions match TRBD1. The J call could be wrong; TRBJ2-7 is a better fit for the DNA end. The CDR3 has 16 amino acids. Germline-derived CDR1 and CDR2 are SGHRS and YFSETQ. The CDR3 region has the DNA TGCGCCAGCAGCTTGTTGGGACAGCTATACTCCTACGAGCAGTACTTC. Translated, it gives CASSLLGQLYSYEQYF.

On this clone itself: Other DNA sequences in the sample encode the same CDR3. This chain links TRBV4-2 with TRBJ2-1, with 14 positions matching TRBD2. The CDR3 contains 17 residues. Germline values: CDR1 LGHNA, CDR2 YNFKEQ. The J segment lost 10 bases and the V segment lost 2 bases, leaving 10 bases of the junction unmatched. The CDR3 DNA is TGTGCCAGCAGCCAATACTCCGGGACTAGCGGGAGTAACGAGCAGTTCTTC. This translates into CASSQYSGTSGSNEQFF.

The genes are TRBV19 and TRBJ1-4; 9 nucleotides agree with TRBD1. J gave up 0 bases and V 0 bases, and 11 bases lay outside the gene matches. Germline assignment: CDR1 LNHDA and CDR2 SQIVND (reference sequence). This CDR3 spans 20 amino acids. The CDR3 region has the DNA TGTGCCAGTAGTATAGATCCCCTGGGACAGGGAACCGCAACTAATGAAAAACTGTTTTTT. Its translation: CASSIDPLGQGTATNEKLFF.

The chain has TRBV25-1 and TRBJ2-2; TRBD2 aligns across 12 bases. The germline V gene encodes CDR1 MGHDK and CDR2 SYGVNS. V lost 3 bases and J lost 4; bases outside the gene matches: 6. The CDR3 consists of 17 residues. The CDR3 region has the DNA TGTGCCAGCAGTGAGTCCCGACTAGCGGGAGTCACCGGGGAGCTGTTTTTT. The encoded protein is CASSESRLAGVTGELFF.

This clone was observed a single time. The V and J genes are TRBV2 and TRBJ1-4, with TRBD1 identical over 8 bases. This CDR3 contains 20 residues. The V segment lost 6 bases and the J segment 8 bases; nucleotides outside the gene matches: 26. From germline, CDR1 is SNHLY and CDR2 FYNNEI. CDR3 protein: CASRGLDRVRNGPTKEKLFF. Written as DNA, the CDR3 is TGTGCCAGCAGAGGACTGGACAGGGTTCGTAACGGGCCCACGAAGGAAAAACTGTTTTTT.

The chain couples TRBV11-1 to TRBJ2-2; TRBD1 is a possible D gene (5 bases). Per the germline V gene, CDR1 is SGHAT and CDR2 is FQDESV (reference sequence). The CDR3 spans 14 residues. With 6 bases removed from V and 8 bases from J, the gap between germline ends came to 16 bases. The CDR3: CASRQAVSAGELFF. The CDR3 nucleotides read TGTGCCAGCAGACAGGCCGTCTCGGCTGGGGAGCTGTTTTTT.